One and the same sample provided the 20 T cell receptor beta chains below, sequenced in a study of control samples from healthy donors and cancer patients (dated by TCRdb to the early 2020s). Library preparation employed the immunoSEQ multiplex PCR assay. TCRdb took this table from immuneACCESS and kept in-frame rearrangements with V and J called. Such tables lack part of the clones; where checked against another copy, unresolved V genes explain under half of the gap, and the rest is unexplained. For this sample there are about 120,000 clones; roughly nine tenths appear just once. The ten largest account for 1.1% of the sample. The sample consisted of PBMCs. The receptors derive from a woman aged 50 to 60 with colorectal cancer.

The rearrangement uses TRBV6-5 and TRBJ1-4, with TRBD1 matching 8 bases. The CDR3 runs to 13 residues. The germline V gene has CDR1 MNHEY and CDR2 SVGAGI. Unmatched junction bases numbered 6, after V lost 8 bases and J lost 7 bases. Here the CDR3 reads CASADRGGEKLFF. The DNA of the CDR3 is TGTGCCAGCGCAGACAGGGGAGGTGAAAAACTGTTTTTT.

The chain has TRBV27 and TRBJ1-3; D may be TRBD1 (5 bases). CDR1 MNHEY and CDR2 SMNVEV come from the germline V gene (reference sequence). This CDR3 comprises 16 residues. V was shortened by 8 bases and J by 0 bases, with 17 bases between the two germline ends. CDR3 nucleotide sequence: TGTGCCAGCCGACCCCTGGGGGTCCGCTCTGGAAACACCATATATTTT. Encoded protein: CASRPLGVRSGNTIYF.

The V call is TRBV10-3, the J call TRBJ1-2; tentative D call: TRBD1 (5 bases). V was shortened by 3 bases and J by 7 bases, with 12 bases between the two germline ends. This CDR3 region has 13 residues. Germline V lookup: CDR1 ENHRY, CDR2 SYGVKD. Written as DNA, the CDR3 is TGTGCCATCAGTGACGGCAGGGAAGGTGGCTACACCTTC. Protein product: CAISDGREGGYTF.

The gene calls are TRBV12-3 or TRBV12-4 and TRBJ1-1, with D uncertain. V was trimmed by 6 bases and J by 2 bases, leaving 10 bases between them. There are 13 residues in the CDR3. The CDR3: CASSREANTEAFF. DNA of the CDR3: TGTGCCAGCAGCCGGGAAGCCAACACTGAAGCTTTCTTT.

The rearrangement joins TRBV10-2 to TRBJ2-1, with D maybe TRBD2 (7 bases). CDR1 is WSHSY and CDR2 is SAAADI in the germline V gene. Trimming took off 7 bases at V and 6 bases at J, with 19 bases between the two ends. This CDR3 is built from 15 residues. The CDR3: CASTPRRGGGNEQFF. The CDR3 DNA reads TGCGCCAGCACCCCCCGAAGGGGGGGAGGCAATGAGCAGTTCTTC.

V is TRBV11-3 and J is TRBJ1-2; no firm D call. The CDR3 is made up of 15 amino acids. Germline CDR1 reads SGHNT; CDR2 reads YENEEA. The germline V and J ends were trimmed by 0 bases and 2 bases, with 10 bases remaining between them. Here the CDR3 DNA reads TGTGCCAGCAGCTTAGAAGGGCAGCTAAACTATGGCTACACCTTC. It yields the protein CASSLEGQLNYGYTF.

The V gene is TRBV29-1, the J gene TRBJ2-1; the match to TRBD2 covers 9 bases. The CDR3 loop spans 12 amino acids. CDR1 SQVTM and CDR2 ANQGSEA come from the germline V gene. The CDR3 DNA reads as TGCAGGATAGCGGGGGTTAGTAATGAGCAGTTCTTC. Amino acids: CRIAGVSNEQFF.

V gene TRBV2 combines with J gene TRBJ2-2; D not certain. Per germline, CDR1 SNHLY and CDR2 FYNNEI. The CDR3 has 18 residues. Deletions cut 6 bases from V and 0 bases from J, with 20 bases between. CDR3 loop: CASRPTVWSQPNTGELFF. The CDR3 nucleotides are TGTGCCAGCAGGCCCACAGTCTGGAGTCAGCCGAACACCGGGGAGCTGTTTTTT.

The genes are TRBV11-3 and TRBJ2-1; 10 bases are shared with TRBD2. This CDR3 contains 14 residues. V lost 6 bases and J lost 10; bases outside the gene matches: 9. In germline, CDR1 is SGHNT, CDR2 YENEEA. This CDR3 is CASSPLAGDGEQFF. CDR3 nucleotides: TGTGCCAGCAGTCCGCTAGCGGGGGACGGGGAGCAGTTCTTC.

About this clone itself: Distinct nucleotide sequences in the sample also encode this CDR3. The rearrangement joins TRBV10-3 to TRBJ1-5; D not resolved. CDR1 and CDR2 from the germline V gene are ENHRY and SYGVKD. This CDR3 spans 13 amino acids. V was cut by 6 bases and J by 6 bases, with 12 bases left in between. The CDR3 spells CAIRNDFGQPQHF. The CDR3 nucleotides are TGTGCCATCAGAAACGACTTCGGTCAGCCCCAGCATTTT.

This chain links TRBV6-2 or TRBV6-3 with TRBJ1-2; D gene uncertain. Trimming took 2 bases from V and 4 from J, leaving 11 bases between them. Germline values: CDR1 MNHEY, CDR2 SVGEGT. The CDR3 extends over 14 amino acids. CDR3 sequence (DNA): TGTGCCAGCAGTTACGATTCGGTCGCCTATGGCTACACCTTC. Translation gives CASSYDSVAYGYTF.

The rearrangement links TRBV5-1 to TRBJ2-7; 7 bases fit TRBD1. The CDR3 is 16 amino acids. Germline-derived CDR1 and CDR2 are SGHRS and YFSETQ. Trimming removed 4 bases from V and 9 bases from J; junction bases left unmatched: 19. The CDR3 here is CASSLTTGFQDSGQYF. The CDR3 region has the DNA TGCGCCAGCAGCCTCACGACAGGGTTCCAGGACTCCGGGCAGTACTTC. The complete variable domain, with remaining parts taken from reference TRBV5-1 and TRBJ2-7, reads KAGVTQTPRYLIKTRGQQVTLSCSPISGHRSVSWYQQTPGQGLQFLFEYFSETQRNKGNFPGRFSGRQFSNSRSEMNVSTLELGDSALYLCASSLTTGFQDSGQYFGPGTRLTVT.

This sequence joins TRBV3-1 (or the pseudogene TRBV3-2) and TRBJ1-6; TRBD1 might be the D (5 bases). Trimming removed 6 bases at V and 9 bases at J, with 18 bases between. The CDR3 length is 15 residues. Germline V lookup: CDR1 LGHDT, CDR2 YNNKEL (reference sequence). CDR3 region: CASRKRDAIFSPLHF. The CDR3 bases are TGTGCCAGCAGGAAGAGGGACGCTATCTTTTCACCCCTCCACTTT.

J is TRBJ2-5 and V is TRBV9; D possibly matches TRBD1 or TRBD2 (5 bases each). Trimming left V 0 bases short and J 5 bases short, with 17 bases between. Germline V CDR1 and CDR2: SGDLS, YYNGEE. The CDR3 is 16 amino acids. CDR3 sequence (DNA): TGTGCCAGCAGCGTAGTGGGGGACCTCAATCCGGAGACCCAGTACTTC. Translation gives CASSVVGDLNPETQYF. The whole variable domain, filled in from reference TRBV9 and TRBJ2-5, reads DSGVTQTPKHLITATGQRVTLRCSPRSGDLSVYWYQQSLDQGLQFLIQYYNGEERAKGNILERFSAQQFPDLHSELNLSSLELGDSALYFCASSVVGDLNPETQYFGPGTRLLVL.

This clone was detected only once. This chain joins TRBV4-2 and TRBJ1-2, with 8 bases aligning to TRBD1. Germline V CDR1 and CDR2: LGHNA, YNFKEQ. The V segment lost 4 bases and the J segment 1 base; nucleotides outside the gene matches: 2. The CDR3 length is 14 residues. The CDR3 bases are TGTGCCAGCAGCCGGGACAGGAGTAACTATGGCTACACCTTC. It translates to CASSRDRSNYGYTF.

The chain uses TRBV29-1 and TRBJ2-7; D remains ambiguous. The CDR3 spans 13 residues. Germline V gene data show CDR1 as SQVTM and CDR2 as ANQGSEA. Trimming stripped 4 bases from V and 1 base from J, with 11 bases between. The CDR3 reads CSVAGWLSYEQYF. The CDR3 nucleotides read TGCAGCGTTGCCGGATGGTTATCCTACGAGCAGTACTTC.

The chain couples TRBV5-6 to TRBJ2-5; D is unresolved. This CDR3 comprises 11 residues. Per germline, CDR1 SGHDT and CDR2 YYEEEE. Trimming left V 1 base short and J 4 bases short, with 2 bases between. The CDR3 region is CASSLRETQYF. The DNA of the CDR3 is TGTGCCAGCAGCTTGCGAGAGACCCAGTACTTC.

V gene TRBV7-9 combines with J gene TRBJ2-1; TRBD2 is a possible D gene (5 bases). Germline assignment: CDR1 SEHNR and CDR2 FQNEAQ (reference sequence). The CDR3 contains 14 residues. With 5 bases removed from V and 4 bases from J, the gap between germline ends came to 12 bases. The CDR3: CASSPPGSYNEQFF. The CDR3 coding sequence is TGTGCCAGCAGCCCGCCGGGATCATACAATGAGCAGTTCTTC. The variable domain in full, completed from reference TRBV7-9 and TRBJ2-1, reads DTGVSQNPRHKITKRGQNVTFRCDPISEHNRLYWYRQTLGQGPEFLTYFQNEAQLEKSRLLSDRFSAERPKGSFSTLEIQRTEQGDSAMYLCASSPPGSYNEQFFGPGTRLTVL.

This chain uses TRBV2 with TRBJ2-5, with unresolved D. The CDR3 spans 13 residues. V lost 4 bases to trimming and J lost 2 bases, with 8 bases between them. Germline CDR1 SNHLY, CDR2 FYNNEI. This chain's CDR3 is CASSAFRQETQYF. The CDR3 bases are TGTGCCAGCAGTGCTTTTAGACAAGAGACCCAGTACTTC.

This sequence joins TRBV11-2 and TRBJ1-1; maybe TRBD1 (6 bases). The CDR3 length is 13 residues. The germline V gene encodes CDR1 SGHAT and CDR2 FQNNGV. V was pared by 5 bases and J by 3 bases, with 10 bases between. The CDR3 loop reads CASSLGQYTEAFF. CDR3 nucleotide sequence: TGTGCCAGCAGCCTAGGACAGTACACTGAAGCTTTCTTT. Variable domain in full (rest from reference TRBV11-2 and TRBJ1-1): EAGVAQSPRYKIIEKRQSVAFWCNPISGHATLYWYQQILGQGPKLLIQFQNNGVVDDSQLPKDRFSAERLKGVDSTLKIQPAKLEDSAVYLCASSLGQYTEAFFGQGTRLTVV.